This T cell receptor (beta chain) is from a study of circulating CD8 cells and anti-PD-1 response in melanoma. Study-level background: Every 2 weeks, patients got 3 mg/kg nivolumab intravenously.

Live CD3+CD8+TCRalphabeta+ cells were sorted into four subsets by PD-1 and/or TIGIT. Study-wide results and limits: PD-1 and DPOS subsets showed similar, higher clonality than DNEG.

This clonotype qualifies as large. What it binds is not known. The CDR3 contains 15 residues. CDR1 SGHVS and CDR2 FQNEAQ come from the germline V gene. Trimming cost V 5 bases and J 0 bases, with 14 bases left between them. Using about 15 ng of total RNA, TCR libraries were made with the QIAseq Immune Repertoire TCR panel. TCRdb ran MiXCR on the reads and lists one entry per CDR3 protein. The sample has 480 or so distinct CDR3 sequences, about 8% seen once. Sequences were derived from CD8+ T cells from PBMCs, sampled at baseline or after one month of anti-PD-1 therapy (not recorded which). The V and J genes are TRBV7-8 and TRBJ2-7, with D hard to call. The receptor's source is a human donor with melanoma. The CDR3 sequence: CASSPMLGSSYEQYF. CDR3 nucleotide sequence: TGTGCCAGCAGCCCCATGTTGGGAAGCTCCTACGAGCAGTACTTC.